This T cell receptor (beta chain) was obtained from a study of tumor-infiltrating lymphocytes in primary liver carcinoma. Study summary: Ranging in age from 30 to 69 years, the patients were men and women. Samples returned roughly 3.65 to 7.13 million productive TCRbeta reads, a yield that was similar across tissue types. Whole-study findings and limits: The study found tumor-adjacent and tumor-blood pairs overlapped less than tumor region pairs.

Of note for this clonotype: Its matching antigen is unknown.

CDR1 is SNHLY, CDR2 FYNNEI, per germline. The V gene lost 5 bases and the J gene lost 11 bases, with 20 bases spanning the gap. The CDR3 sequence is 14 residues long. Synthesis of TCR beta cDNA was carried out from 500 ng total RNA with a constant-region primer. Libraries for TCR beta were built through three nested multiplex PCR rounds, which together made up a slightly modified ARM-PCR procedure. Both of the initial two PCR rounds ran for approximately 10 cycles and employed TRBV1-TRBV30 forward primers alongside a C-beta reverse primer. TCRdb passed the multiplex PCR reads through MiXCR, listing each CDR3 protein once. In the table there are some 180,000 distinct CDR3 sequences, over 80% of which are singletons. Co-extracted RNA and DNA came from approximately 20-30 mg of unsorted bulk tissue. Five discrete regions of every tumor underwent sampling.

The sequence was obtained from a man aged 40-49 years with primary liver carcinoma and hepatitis B virus infection. Material: tumor tissue from primary liver carcinoma. V usage is TRBV2 and J usage is TRBJ2-3, with a weak D call TRBD1 (5 bases). CDR3 sequence reads: CASSIQVPSVMQYF. The CDR3, as DNA: TGTGCCAGCAGTATACAGGTACCCTCAGTTATGCAGTATTTT.